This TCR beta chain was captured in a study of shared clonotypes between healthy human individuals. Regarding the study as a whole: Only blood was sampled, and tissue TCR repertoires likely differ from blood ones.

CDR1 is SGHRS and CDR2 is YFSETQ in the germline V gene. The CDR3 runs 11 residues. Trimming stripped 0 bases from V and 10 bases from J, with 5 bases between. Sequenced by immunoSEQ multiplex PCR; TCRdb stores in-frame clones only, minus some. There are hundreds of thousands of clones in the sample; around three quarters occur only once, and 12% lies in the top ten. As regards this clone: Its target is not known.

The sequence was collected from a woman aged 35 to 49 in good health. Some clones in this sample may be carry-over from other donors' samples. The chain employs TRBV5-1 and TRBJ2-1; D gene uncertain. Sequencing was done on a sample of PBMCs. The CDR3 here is CASSLVFEQFF. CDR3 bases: TGCGCCAGCAGCTTGGTTTTCGAGCAGTTCTTC.